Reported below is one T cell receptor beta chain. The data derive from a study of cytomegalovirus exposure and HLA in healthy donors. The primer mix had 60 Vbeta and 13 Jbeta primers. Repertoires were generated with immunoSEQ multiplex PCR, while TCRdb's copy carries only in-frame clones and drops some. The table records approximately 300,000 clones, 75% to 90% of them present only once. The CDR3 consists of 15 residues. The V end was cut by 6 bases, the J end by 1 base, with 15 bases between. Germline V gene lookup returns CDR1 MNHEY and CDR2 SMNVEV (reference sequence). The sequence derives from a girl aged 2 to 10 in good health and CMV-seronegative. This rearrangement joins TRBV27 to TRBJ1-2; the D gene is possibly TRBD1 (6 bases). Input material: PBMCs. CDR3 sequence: CASRFGQTFNYGYTF. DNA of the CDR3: TGTGCCAGCAGATTCGGACAGACGTTTAACTATGGCTACACCTTC.